A selection of T cell receptor beta chains follows, all from one sample in a study of siplizumab effects on memory and regulatory T cells. Assay used: immunoSEQ multiplex PCR; TCRdb lists only in-frame clones, some missing. The table includes around 110,000 clones, about 94% detected once. Source material: non-Treg CD4+ T cells sorted from blood. The receptors come from a human donor in good health. CDR3s include the opening cysteine and the closing phenylalanine or tryptophan. D genes are given only for firm matches. The size field is filled for only some rows; it gives once, few, many or a size class.

d_gene: .; abundance: .; j_gene: TRBJ2-2; v_gene: TRBV18; CDR3nt: TGTGCCAGCTCGCCCGGGGCGAACACCGGGGAGCTGTTTTTT; CDR3aa: CASSPGANTGELFF
d_gene: .; abundance: .; j_gene: TRBJ2-1; v_gene: TRBV2; CDR3nt: TGTGCCAGCCACTTTTCGGAGTACAATGAGCAGTTCTTC; CDR3aa: CASHFSEYNEQFF
d_gene: TRBD2; abundance: once; j_gene: TRBJ2-1; v_gene: TRBV14; CDR3nt: TGTGCCAGCAGCCTAGCGGGGGGGAATGAGCAGTTCTTC; CDR3aa: CASSLAGGNEQFF
d_gene: .; abundance: once; j_gene: TRBJ2-5; v_gene: TRBV12-5; CDR3nt: TGTGCTAGTGGTTTGAGGGCTCAAGAGACCCAGTACTTC; CDR3aa: CASGLRAQETQYF
d_gene: .; abundance: .; j_gene: TRBJ2-6; v_gene: TRBV4-1; CDR3nt: TGCGCCAGCAGCCGGGGAGGGGGAGTGATTACTGGGGCCAACGTCCTGACTTTC; CDR3aa: CASSRGGGVITGANVLTF
d_gene: .; abundance: once; j_gene: TRBJ2-5; v_gene: TRBV30; CDR3nt: TGTGCCTGGCTCCCGTCAGGGAGTTGGGGGACCCAGTACTTC; CDR3aa: CAWLPSGSWGTQYF
d_gene: .; abundance: few; j_gene: TRBJ1-5; v_gene: TRBV2; CDR3nt: TGTGCCAGCAGTGAACATGCTTACACAGGACAGCCCCAGCATTTT; CDR3aa: CASSEHAYTGQPQHF
d_gene: .; abundance: .; j_gene: TRBJ1-2; v_gene: TRBV28; CDR3nt: TGTGCCAGCAGCCACCCCGCGCGGGACTACACCTTC; CDR3aa: CASSHPARDYTF
d_gene: .; abundance: .; j_gene: TRBJ1-2; v_gene: TRBV27; CDR3nt: TGTGCCAGCAGTTACCGTCGGCAGGGTGATGGCTACACCTTC; CDR3aa: CASSYRRQGDGYTF
d_gene: .; abundance: .; j_gene: TRBJ2-2; v_gene: TRBV5-1; CDR3nt: TGCGCCAGCAGCTTGGACGCCTTGGGGGGCCGGACCGGGGAGCTGTTTTTT; CDR3aa: CASSLDALGGRTGELFF
d_gene: .; abundance: .; j_gene: TRBJ1-2; v_gene: TRBV7-9; CDR3nt: TGTGCCAGCAGCCCTTCCCCCCATCGTAGTGGTGGCTACACCTTC; CDR3aa: CASSPSPHRSGGYTF
d_gene: .; abundance: .; j_gene: TRBJ2-5; v_gene: TRBV6-1; CDR3nt: TGTGCCAGCACCAATCTGGGGGGGCCAGAGACCCAGTACTTC; CDR3aa: CASTNLGGPETQYF
d_gene: TRBD1; abundance: once; j_gene: TRBJ2-3; v_gene: TRBV2; CDR3nt: TGTGCCAGCATTTCGACAGGGTGGGCAGATACGCAGTATTTT; CDR3aa: CASISTGWADTQYF
d_gene: .; abundance: .; j_gene: TRBJ2-7; v_gene: TRBV9; CDR3nt: TGTGCCAGCAGCGGGGAATGGGGCGTCTCCTACGAGCAGTACTTC; CDR3aa: CASSGEWGVSYEQYF
d_gene: TRBD1; abundance: .; j_gene: TRBJ1-2; v_gene: TRBV19; CDR3nt: TGTGCCAGTAGTATGACGCAGGGGGCCTATGGCTACACCTTC; CDR3aa: CASSMTQGAYGYTF
d_gene: TRBD1; abundance: .; j_gene: TRBJ1-2; v_gene: TRBV6-1; CDR3nt: TGTGCCAGCAGTGACCCGGCCCCAGGGGGTGGCTACACCTTC; CDR3aa: CASSDPAPGGGYTF
d_gene: .; abundance: .; j_gene: TRBJ2-5; v_gene: TRBV19; CDR3nt: TGTGCCAGTAGTAATTTATTCGGGGAGACCCAGTACTTC; CDR3aa: CASSNLFGETQYF
d_gene: .; abundance: once; j_gene: TRBJ1-1; v_gene: TRBV19; CDR3nt: TGTGCCAGCACAACGGGTGTGAACACTGAAGCTTTCTTT; CDR3aa: CASTTGVNTEAFF
d_gene: .; abundance: .; j_gene: TRBJ1-2; v_gene: TRBV27; CDR3nt: TGTGCCAGCACCACCGACGTTCAGGCCGGCTACACCTTC; CDR3aa: CASTTDVQAGYTF
d_gene: .; abundance: once; j_gene: TRBJ1-4; v_gene: TRBV5-1; CDR3nt: TGCGCCAGCAGGGGGGTAGGGCAGTGGATTGAAAAACTGTTTTTT; CDR3aa: CASRGVGQWIEKLFF